This T cell receptor (beta chain) was sequenced during a study of control samples from healthy donors and cancer patients. Between the trimmed V and J ends, which lost 3 bases and 1 base, there was a span of 7 bases. The CDR3 totals 13 residues. Germline loops: CDR1 SGHNT, CDR2 YYREEE (reference sequence). Data came from immunoSEQ multiplex PCR; TCRdb stores just in-frame clones and leaves some out. The sample holds over 100,000 clones, about nine tenths seen once. This clone was found once. The receptor comes from a woman in her forties or fifties in good health. Material for sequencing was blood. The chain is built from TRBV5-4 and TRBJ1-1; D is possibly TRBD1 (5 bases). In nucleotides, the CDR3 is TGTGCCAGCAGCTATGGGGCGAACACTGAAGCTTTCTTT. Encoded protein: CASSYGANTEAFF.